These 13 T cell receptor beta chains came from one sample sequenced in a study of human T cells and chemical hapten exposure. Time point of the sample: pre-sensitization, week 0. The treatment denotes: therapeutic diphenylcyclopropenone sensitization with weekly scalp DPC. A single record per CDR3 protein comes from TCRdb applying MiXCR to the RACE reads. The data hold about 380,000 distinct CDR3 sequences, with more than 4.5% observed a single time. Sequencing used whole blood, obtained in connection with sensitization to the hapten diphenylcyclopropenone (DPC). The receptors here all came from a woman in her forties or fifties with alopecia areata. Some clones in this sample may be carry-over from other donors' samples.

This clonotype has at least ten counts. The rearrangement joins TRBV6-1 to TRBJ2-3; D may be TRBD1 (7 bases). Trimming cost V 4 bases and J 9 bases, with 11 bases left between them. The CDR3 extends over 12 amino acids. From germline, CDR1 is MNHNS and CDR2 SASEGT. The CDR3 DNA sequence: TGTGCCAGCAGTGTCAGGGGGGAGACGCAGTATTTT. This sequence encodes CASSVRGETQYF.

This clonotype came up many times. This chain uses TRBV6-5 with TRBJ2-6; D remains unclear. The CDR3 sequence is 12 residues long. V gave up 7 bases and J gave up 0 bases, with 1 base separating them. The germline V gene has CDR1 MNHEY and CDR2 SVGAGI. The CDR3 spells CASISGANVLTF. The CDR3 DNA is TGTGCCAGCATCTCTGGGGCCAACGTCCTGACTTTC.

The gene calls are TRBV20-1 and TRBJ1-3, with 7 bases that match TRBD1. Germline trimming cut 1 base from V and 2 bases from J; bases unmatched to any gene: 2. The CDR3 runs to 14 residues. CDR1 is DFQATT and CDR2 is SNEGSKA in the germline V gene (reference sequence). CDR3 residues: CSARGDSTGNTIYF. CDR3 nucleotides: TGCAGTGCTAGAGGGGACAGTACTGGAAACACCATATATTTT.

This clonotype has a count of ten or more. For the CDR3, the DNA is TGTGCCAGCACCACCTCCGTAGACAATGAGCAGTTCTTC. Protein sequence: CASTTSVDNEQFF. The chain has TRBV21-1 and TRBJ2-1; the table's D call TRBD2 went unverified against the DNA. TRBV21-1 is a pseudogene. The length of the CDR3 is 13 residues.

There are a few counts of this clonotype. V gene TRBV5-1 combines with J gene TRBJ2-1, with 8 bases fitting TRBD1. The CDR3 totals 16 residues. V was pared by 2 bases and J by 3 bases, with 7 bases of the junction left unmatched. Germline CDR1 and CDR2: SGHRS and YFSETQ. The CDR3 region has the DNA TGCGCCAGCAGCTTTGCCGGGACAGGAGTCTACAATGAGCAGTTCTTC. Protein: CASSFAGTGVYNEQFF.

This clonotype came up a few times. The chain links TRBV9 to TRBJ2-2; the match to TRBD2 covers 8 bases. Per germline, CDR1 SGDLS and CDR2 YYNGEE. V trimming: 0 bases; J trimming: 6 bases; junction bases outside the gene matches: 4. The CDR3 sequence is 15 residues long. The CDR3 DNA reads TGTGCCAGCAGCGTAGCGGGAGGGCCTTCCGGGGAGCTGTTTTTT. Amino acids: CASSVAGGPSGELFF. The variable domain in full, completed from reference TRBV9 and TRBJ2-2, reads DSGVTQTPKHLITATGQRVTLRCSPRSGDLSVYWYQQSLDQGLQFLIQYYNGEERAKGNILERFSAQQFPDLHSELNLSSLELGDSALYFCASSVAGGPSGELFFGEGSRLTVL.

A few counts support this clonotype. The V call is TRBV6-6, the J call TRBJ2-3; unclear D gene. The germline V gene has CDR1 MNHNY and CDR2 SVGAGI (reference sequence). Between the trimmed V and J ends, which lost 6 bases and 4 bases, there was a span of 20 bases. The CDR3 has 16 amino acids. The CDR3 DNA is TGTGCCAGCAGGCCCGGCACTGCCACATGGGCAGATACGCAGTATTTT. The encoded protein is CASRPGTATWADTQYF.

This clonotype was counted many times. The chain is built from TRBV6-2 or TRBV6-3 and TRBJ2-7, with 7 bases aligning to TRBD1. Germline CDR1 reads MNHEY; CDR2 reads SVGEGT. CDR3 size: 14 residues. V lost 2 bases, J lost 0 bases, and 1 base stayed unmatched. This CDR3 reads CASSYGTASYEQYF. Written as DNA, the CDR3 is TGTGCCAGCAGTTACGGGACAGCCTCCTACGAGCAGTACTTC.

This clonotype showed up many times. The chain joins TRBV5-1 to TRBJ2-7, with D uncertain. Germline V CDR1 and CDR2: SGHRS, YFSETQ. Trimming cost V 4 bases and J 2 bases, with 10 bases left between them. This CDR3 comprises 13 residues. DNA of the CDR3: TGCGCCAGCAGCGCAGCCACTGCCTACGAGCAGTACTTC. It codes for CASSAATAYEQYF.

This clonotype was seen a handful of times. The chain joins TRBV29-1 to TRBJ1-1; TRBD1 matches at 8 bases. Per germline, CDR1 SQVTM and CDR2 ANQGSEA. V dropped 7 bases and J dropped 0; count of bases not matched to a gene: 7. The CDR3 has 14 amino acids. DNA of the CDR3: TGCAGCGGCGCGACAGGGGCCCTGAACACTGAAGCTTTCTTT. It specifies CSGATGALNTEAFF.

Many counts were recorded for this clonotype. The chain links TRBV28 to TRBJ2-7; D may be TRBD2 (6 bases). This CDR3 has 12 residues. Germline-derived CDR1 and CDR2 are MDHEN and SYDVKM. V lost 8 bases, J lost 5 bases, and 13 bases lay in between. The CDR3 sequence is CASSSAGNEQYF. The CDR3 bases are TGTGCCAGCTCCTCCGCGGGGAACGAGCAGTACTTC.

There are many counts of this clonotype. The chain has TRBV6-2 or TRBV6-3 and TRBJ1-1, with D possibly being TRBD1 (6 bases). CDR1 is MNHEY, CDR2 SVGEGT, per germline. V lost 4 bases, J lost 4 bases, and 13 bases lay in between. This CDR3 has 14 amino acids. The chain's CDR3 is CASSWGGGSTEAFF. The CDR3 DNA reads TGTGCCAGCAGTTGGGGCGGGGGCAGCACTGAAGCTTTCTTT.

This clonotype has ten or more counts. V gene TRBV23-1 combines with J gene TRBJ1-1; TRBD1 matches 8 bases. TRBV23-1 is known as an ORF, though its function is uncertain. CDR3 length: 16 residues. Trimming took 3 bases from V and 3 from J; bases not matched to a gene: 9. The CDR3 region has the DNA TGCGCCAGCAGTCACCCCGGACAGGGAGGGGACACTGAAGCTTTCTTT. Translating it yields CASSHPGQGGDTEAFF.